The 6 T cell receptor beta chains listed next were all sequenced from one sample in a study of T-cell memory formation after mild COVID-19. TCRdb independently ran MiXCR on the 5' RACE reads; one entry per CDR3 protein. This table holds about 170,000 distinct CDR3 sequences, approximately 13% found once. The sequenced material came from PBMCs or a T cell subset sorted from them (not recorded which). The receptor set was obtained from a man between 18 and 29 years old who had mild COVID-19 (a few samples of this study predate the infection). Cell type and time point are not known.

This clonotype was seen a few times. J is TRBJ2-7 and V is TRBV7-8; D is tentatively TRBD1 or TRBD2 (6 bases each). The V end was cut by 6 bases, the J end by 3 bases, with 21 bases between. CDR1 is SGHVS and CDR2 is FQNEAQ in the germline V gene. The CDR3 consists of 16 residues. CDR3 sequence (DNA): TGTGCCAGCAGTCCGGGCGGAGGGACATTCTTCTACGAGCAGTACTTC. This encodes CASSPGGGTFFYEQYF.

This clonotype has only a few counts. The CDR3 region has the DNA TGCGCCAGCAGCCAATTACCGGACAGGGCCAATCAGCCCCAGCATTTT. Its translation: CASSQLPDRANQPQHF. V is TRBV4-1 and J is TRBJ1-5, with 8 bases lining up with TRBD1. V lost 2 bases to trimming and J lost 3 bases; unmatched junction nucleotides: 6. CDR1 is MGHRA and CDR2 is YSYEKL in the germline V gene. This CDR3 region has 16 residues.

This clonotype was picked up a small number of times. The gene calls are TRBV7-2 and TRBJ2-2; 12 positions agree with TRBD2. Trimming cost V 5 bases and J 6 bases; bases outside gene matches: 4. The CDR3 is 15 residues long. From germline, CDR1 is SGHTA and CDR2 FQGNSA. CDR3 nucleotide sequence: TGTGCCAGCAGCCTGACTAGCGGGGGTTCCGGGGAGCTGTTTTTT. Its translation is CASSLTSGGSGELFF.

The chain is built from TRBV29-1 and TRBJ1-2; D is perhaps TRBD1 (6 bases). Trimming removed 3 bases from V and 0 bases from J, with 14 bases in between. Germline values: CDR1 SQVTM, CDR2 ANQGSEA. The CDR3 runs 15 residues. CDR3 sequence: CSVDPKGGANYGYTF. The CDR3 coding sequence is TGCAGCGTTGACCCCAAGGGGGGAGCTAACTATGGCTACACCTTC.

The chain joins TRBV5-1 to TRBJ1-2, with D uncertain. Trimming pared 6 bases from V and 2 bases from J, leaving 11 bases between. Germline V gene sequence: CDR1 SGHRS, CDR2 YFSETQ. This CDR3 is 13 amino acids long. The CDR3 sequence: CASTRADNYGYTF. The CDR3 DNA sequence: TGCGCCAGCACAAGGGCTGACAACTATGGCTACACCTTC. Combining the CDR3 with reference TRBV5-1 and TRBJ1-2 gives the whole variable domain KAGVTQTPRYLIKTRGQQVTLSCSPISGHRSVSWYQQTPGQGLQFLFEYFSETQRNKGNFPGRFSGRQFSNSRSEMNVSTLELGDSALYLCASTRADNYGYTFGSGTRLTVV.

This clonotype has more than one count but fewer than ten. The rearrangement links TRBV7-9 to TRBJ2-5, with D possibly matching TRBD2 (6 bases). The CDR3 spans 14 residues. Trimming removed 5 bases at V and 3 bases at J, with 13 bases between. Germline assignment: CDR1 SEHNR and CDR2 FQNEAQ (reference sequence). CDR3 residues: CASSPLGGEETQYF. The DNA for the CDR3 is TGTGCCAGCAGCCCCCTCGGGGGAGAAGAGACCCAGTACTTC.